Below, 4 T cell receptor beta chains from the same sample are listed, as sequenced in a study of cytomegalovirus exposure and HLA in healthy donors (TCRdb year 2017). Library creation used the immunoSEQ multiplex PCR assay. The multiplex PCR relied on a mix of 60 forward primers for TCR Vbeta segments and 13 reverse primers for TCR Jbeta segments. TCRdb's version of the immuneACCESS table is confined to in-frame rearrangements and falls short of the full clone set. An unresolved V gene accounts for under half of the shortfall where checked; the remainder is of unknown origin. This sample has about 120,000 clones in its table, and about 80% of those were observed once. The ten most abundant clones make up 2.7% of the sample. Sequencing was done on a sample of PBMCs. All receptors derive from a female donor in good health and CMV-seronegative.

This clone appeared once. The chain combines TRBV5-1 with TRBJ2-2, with D perhaps TRBD2 (6 bases). The ends were cut back, 0 bases at V and 1 base at J, with 16 bases in the middle. This CDR3 is 18 amino acids long. The germline V gene has CDR1 SGHRS and CDR2 YFSETQ. The CDR3 coding sequence is TGCGCCAGCAGCTTGGAACGGGGGTCCCCAGAGAACACCGGGGAGCTGTTTTTT. It translates to CASSLERGSPENTGELFF. Drawing the rest from reference TRBV5-1 and TRBJ2-2, the complete variable domain is KAGVTQTPRYLIKTRGQQVTLSCSPISGHRSVSWYQQTPGQGLQFLFEYFSETQRNKGNFPGRFSGRQFSNSRSEMNVSTLELGDSALYLCASSLERGSPENTGELFFGEGSRLTVL.

The V and J genes are TRBV25-1 and TRBJ1-5, with D possibly being TRBD1 (5 bases). V was pared by 6 bases and J by 5 bases, with 11 bases between. Germline values: CDR1 MGHDK, CDR2 SYGVNS. This CDR3 region has 13 residues. The CDR3 nucleotides are TGTGCCAGCAGCGGGGGGTACGATCAGCCCCAGCATTTT. This encodes CASSGGYDQPQHF.

The J gene is TRBJ2-1, the V gene TRBV30; 8 bases map to TRBD2. With 3 bases clipped from V and 9 bases from J, the junction kept 10 bases outside the gene matches. Germline V lookup: CDR1 GTSNPN, CDR2 SVGIG (reference sequence). The CDR3 covers 14 residues. The CDR3 DNA is TGTGCCTGGAGGAGGACTAGCTCCGTCATTGAGCAGTTCTTC. Protein: CAWRRTSSVIEQFF.

The gene calls are TRBV6-6 and TRBJ1-3; TRBD1 matches at 7 bases. CDR3 length: 13 amino acids. With 5 bases clipped from V and 7 bases from J, the junction kept 5 bases outside the gene matches. The germline V gene has CDR1 MNHNY and CDR2 SVGAGI (reference sequence). CDR3 loop: CASSGGQRNTIYF. The CDR3 nucleotides are TGTGCCAGCAGTGGGGGACAGCGGAACACCATATATTTT.